Given below is one T cell receptor (beta chain) in context. As yet, its antigen is unknown. The DNA is omitted, as the CDR3 cannot be located on it reliably, and the CDR3 follows TCRdb's listing. These data are taken from a study of OX40 agonist ivuxolimab in advanced cancers. Study-wide points: There was clonal expansion of CD4+ and CD8+ blood T cells by week 6 at 0.1 to 3.0 mg/kg. On average, a greater number of expanded clones characterised CD8+ T cells relative to CD4+.

Assay: immunoSEQ multiplex PCR; the TCRdb copy retains only in-frame clones and omits some. The sample carries about 67,000 clones, approximately 89% recorded once. Any history of autoimmune disease or systemic immunosuppression disqualified patients. Baseline, cycle 4 day 1, and cycle 7 day 1 were the blood sampling points. 20 amino acids form the CDR3, both terminal residues included. Germline-derived CDR1 and CDR2 are SGHRS and YFSETQ. The specimen comprised CD4+ or CD8+ T cells sorted from blood, sampled in a trial of the OX40 agonist ivuxolimab. This TCR came from an adult with an advanced solid tumor such as melanoma, head and neck, liver or kidney cancer. The chain has TRBV5-1 and TRBJ2-1; the table assigns TRBD1, which was not confirmed against the DNA. The CDR3 loop reads CASSLATVAGGRGSYNEQFF.